This T cell receptor beta chain was identified in a study of blood T cells in healthy people across ages. Findings of the study overall: The donors' CMV status was not determined, possibly confounding changes in expanded clonotypes.

Germline V lookup: CDR1 SGHVS, CDR2 FNYEAQ. With 1 base removed from V and 1 base from J, the gap between germline ends came to 14 bases. The CDR3 spans 17 residues. Isolation of PBMCs gave at least 6.5 million cells per sample. This clonotype showed up just a few times. Antigen: not known. A second about 7 to 11 cycle PCR used barcoded and J-beta primers. TCRdb processed the 5' RACE reads anew with MiXCR; each CDR3 protein has one entry. This table has some 790,000 distinct CDR3 sequences, 25% to 35% appearing once. Sequences were obtained from blood. V gene TRBV7-6 combines with J gene TRBJ2-1; no clear D gene. The sequence was obtained from a woman of 80 years or more in good health. CDR3 sequence reads: CASSLENGIVSYNEQFF. In DNA, the CDR3 is TGTGCCAGCAGCTTAGAAAACGGAATAGTTTCCTACAATGAGCAGTTCTTC.